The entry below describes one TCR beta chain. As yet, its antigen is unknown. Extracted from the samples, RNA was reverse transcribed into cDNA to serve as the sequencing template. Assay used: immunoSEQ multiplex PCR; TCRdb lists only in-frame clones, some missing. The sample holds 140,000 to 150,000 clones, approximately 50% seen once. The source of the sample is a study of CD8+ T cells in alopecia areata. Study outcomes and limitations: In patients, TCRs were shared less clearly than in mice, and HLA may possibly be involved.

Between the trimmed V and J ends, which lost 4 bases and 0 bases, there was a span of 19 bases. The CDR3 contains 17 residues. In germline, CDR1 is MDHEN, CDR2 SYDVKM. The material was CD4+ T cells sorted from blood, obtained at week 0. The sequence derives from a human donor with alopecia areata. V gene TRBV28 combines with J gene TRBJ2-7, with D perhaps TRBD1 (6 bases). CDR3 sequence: CASSYLPGQGSSYEQYF. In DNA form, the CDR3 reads TGTGCCAGCAGTTACCTCCCGGGGCAGGGGAGCTCCTACGAGCAGTACTTC.